A single sample gave rise to the 5 T cell receptor beta chains below, sequenced in a study of cytomegalovirus exposure and HLA in healthy donors. The PCR made use of 60 Vbeta and 13 Jbeta primers. Profiled with immunoSEQ multiplex PCR; TCRdb holds only in-frame clones, not every one. Of about 210,000 clones listed, approximately 80% were seen once; the top ten hold roughly 15%. Sequencing was performed on PBMCs. Every receptor here comes from a woman aged 25 to 39 in good health and CMV-seropositive.

The J gene is TRBJ2-7, the V gene TRBV5-4, with 7 bases matching TRBD1. The length of the CDR3 is 15 residues. Germline CDR1 reads SGHNT; CDR2 reads YYREEE (reference sequence). The ends lost 1 base at V and 7 bases at J; junction bases unmatched: 11. The CDR3 sequence: CASSLSPRGRYEQYF. DNA for the CDR3: TGTGCCAGCAGCTTGTCGCCGAGGGGGCGTTATGAGCAGTACTTC.

The chain uses TRBV28 and TRBJ2-3, with 12 positions matching TRBD2. CDR1 is MDHEN and CDR2 is SYDVKM in the germline V gene. The ends lost 4 bases at V and 2 bases at J; junction bases unmatched: 16. CDR3 length: 20 residues. The CDR3: CASSSLRLAGGSFPTDTQYF. DNA for the CDR3: TGTGCCAGCAGTTCCCTTAGGCTAGCGGGAGGGTCCTTCCCCACAGATACGCAGTATTTT.

The chain employs TRBV9 and TRBJ2-2, with D maybe TRBD1 (5 bases). V was pared by 4 bases and J by 7 bases, with 14 bases between. CDR1 is SGDLS, CDR2 YYNGEE, per germline. The CDR3 extends over 14 amino acids. CDR3: CASSPWGLGGELFF. The CDR3 nucleotides read TGTGCCAGCAGCCCCTGGGGCCTCGGCGGGGAGCTGTTTTTT.

The chain couples TRBV19 to TRBJ1-5; D unresolved. With 3 bases removed from V and 6 bases from J, the gap between germline ends came to 12 bases. Looked up from germline, CDR1 is LNHDA and CDR2 is SQIVND (reference sequence). CDR3 size: 14 residues. The CDR3 DNA is TGTGCCAGTAGTATTCAGGTTCTGCTTCAGCCCCAGCATTTT. The encoded protein is CASSIQVLLQPQHF.

This clone has just one count. The chain carries TRBV10-3 and TRBJ1-1, with 8 bases identical to TRBD1. The CDR3 extends over 14 amino acids. Unmatched junction bases numbered 6, after V lost 6 bases and J lost 3 bases. Germline V CDR1 and CDR2: ENHRY, SYGVKD. This chain's CDR3 is CAISIQGAHTEAFF. Here the CDR3 DNA reads TGTGCCATCAGCATCCAGGGGGCACACACTGAAGCTTTCTTT.